Following are 26 T cell receptor beta chains from one sample sequenced in a study of siplizumab effects on memory and regulatory T cells (dated 2019 in TCRdb). Library generation was performed with the immunoSEQ multiplex PCR assay. Held by TCRdb, this immuneACCESS table contains in-frame sequences only and omits some clones. Under half of the omission traces to an unresolved V gene where checked; the cause of the rest is unknown. Recorded for this sample are roughly 70,000 clones; roughly 93% of them occurred a single time. The top ten clones comprise 4% to 5.5% of the sample. The sample taken for sequencing was CD8+ T cells sorted from blood. These receptors originate from a human donor in good health.

This chain uses TRBV5-1 with TRBJ2-2; 13 bases match TRBD2. The CDR3 spans 17 residues. V was clipped by 5 bases and J by 6 bases; unmatched bases: 10. Germline values: CDR1 SGHRS, CDR2 YFSETQ. The CDR3 DNA follows: TGCGCCAGCAGGGCTAAACTAGCGGGGGGGCCCGCCGGGGAGCTGTTTTTT. Protein sequence: CASRAKLAGGPAGELFF.

The chain has TRBV11-3 and TRBJ1-1, with D maybe TRBD1 (5 bases). Germline V gene sequence: CDR1 SGHNT, CDR2 YENEEA. V was trimmed by 5 bases and J by 8 bases, leaving 15 bases between them. This CDR3 region has 13 residues. The CDR3 nucleotides read TGTGCCAGCAGCCCTAGCATCAGGGCCGAAGCTTTCTTT. Encoded protein: CASSPSIRAEAFF.

The chain couples TRBV5-1 to TRBJ1-5; D remains ambiguous. V lost 2 bases to trimming and J lost 4 bases, with 19 bases between them. This CDR3 contains 17 residues. Germline CDR1 reads SGHRS; CDR2 reads YFSETQ. CDR3 sequence reads: CASSLHPPQNNNQPQHF. The CDR3 bases are TGCGCCAGCAGCTTACACCCACCCCAGAACAATAATCAGCCCCAGCATTTT.

This chain uses TRBV19 with TRBJ1-1; D is unresolved. Germline loops: CDR1 LNHDA, CDR2 SQIVND (reference sequence). The CDR3 is 15 residues long. Trimming pared 8 bases from V and 3 bases from J, leaving 19 bases between. CDR3 sequence reads: CASGYGGLRDTEAFF. The CDR3 DNA follows: TGTGCCAGTGGGTATGGAGGGCTGAGGGACACTGAAGCTTTCTTT. Combining the CDR3 with reference TRBV19 and TRBJ1-1 gives the whole variable domain DGGITQSPKYLFRKEGQNVTLSCEQNLNHDAMYWYRQDPGQGLRLIYYSQIVNDFQKGDIAEGYSVSREKKESFPLTVTSAQKNPTAFYLCASGYGGLRDTEAFFGQGTRLTVV.

The rearrangement joins TRBV7-3 to TRBJ2-2; no clear D. Germline loops: CDR1 SGHTA, CDR2 FQGTGA. This CDR3 has 15 amino acids. Trimming cost V 6 bases and J 0 bases, with 11 bases left between them. CDR3 nucleotide sequence: TGTGCCAGCAGGGGTACTGAACCGAACACCGGGGAGCTGTTTTTT. This encodes CASRGTEPNTGELFF.

The chain carries TRBV27 and TRBJ1-6, with TRBD1 as a possible D gene (5 bases). Germline lookup yields CDR1 MNHEY and CDR2 SMNVEV (reference sequence). V lost 5 bases and J 6 bases, leaving 11 bases between the germline ends. The CDR3 length is 14 residues. For the CDR3, the DNA is TGTGCCAGCAGTCCCGGGGGAGTTAATTCACCCCTCCACTTT. This translates into CASSPGGVNSPLHF.

V and J are TRBV7-9 and TRBJ2-2; tentatively, D is TRBD2 (6 bases). The germline gives CDR1 SEHNR, CDR2 FQNEAQ (reference sequence). The CDR3 consists of 14 residues. Trimming removed 6 bases from V and 3 bases from J, with 11 bases in between. The CDR3 DNA reads TGTGCCAGCAGGGAGGAGGGGTACACCGGGGAGCTGTTTTTT. Translated: CASREEGYTGELFF.

The rearrangement joins TRBV5-6 to TRBJ1-2; 9 bases match TRBD1. Germline CDR1 SGHDT, CDR2 YYEEEE. V lost 0 bases and J lost 0; bases outside the gene matches: 3. There are 16 residues in the CDR3. CDR3 DNA: TGTGCCAGCAGCTTGGCGGACAGGGGAGCTAACTATGGCTACACCTTC. This codes for CASSLADRGANYGYTF.

V and J are TRBV6-4 and TRBJ2-6; no clear D gene. The V end was cut by 6 bases, the J end by 0 bases, with 9 bases between. There are 15 residues in the CDR3. Germline CDR1 is MRHNA and CDR2 is SNTAGT. CDR3 loop: CASSGTSSGANVLTF. CDR3 bases: TGTGCCAGCAGCGGCACGAGCTCTGGGGCCAACGTCCTGACTTTC.

This clone has a single count. The chain joins TRBV11-2 to TRBJ2-1; D is unclear. The germline V gene has CDR1 SGHAT and CDR2 FQNNGV. Trimming took off 8 bases at V and 4 bases at J, with 12 bases between the two ends. This CDR3 has 13 amino acids. The CDR3 DNA reads as TGTGCCAGCCGGGCAGAGACTTACAATGAGCAGTTCTTC. This gives the protein CASRAETYNEQFF.

The sample holds one count of this clone. The gene calls are TRBV7-2 and TRBJ2-7, with D possibly being TRBD1 (6 bases). Per the germline V gene, CDR1 is SGHTA and CDR2 is FQGNSA. V was shortened by 3 bases and J by 6 bases, with 15 bases between the two germline ends. The CDR3 consists of 14 residues. The CDR3 DNA follows: TGTGCCAGCAGCTTTCCCGGGACACTTACCGAGCAGTACTTC. It yields the protein CASSFPGTLTEQYF. Complete variable domain (other parts from reference TRBV7-2 and TRBJ2-7): GAGVSQSPSNKVTEKGKDVELRCDPISGHTALYWYRQSLGQGLEFLIYFQGNSAPDKSGLPSDRFSAERTGGSVSTLTIQRTQQEDSAVYLCASSFPGTLTEQYFGPGTRLTVT.

The chain combines TRBV9 with TRBJ2-7; no clear D gene. The CDR3 covers 14 residues. Germline V gene lookup returns CDR1 SGDLS and CDR2 YYNGEE. Trimming removed 0 bases from V and 0 bases from J, with 7 bases in between. The CDR3 loop reads CASSVGWGSYEQYF. CDR3 DNA sequence: TGTGCCAGCAGCGTAGGATGGGGCTCCTACGAGCAGTACTTC.

V is TRBV5-1 and J is TRBJ1-2; D might be TRBD1 (6 bases). Germline CDR1 reads SGHRS; CDR2 reads YFSETQ. Trimming pared 3 bases from V and 7 bases from J, leaving 13 bases between. The CDR3 runs to 13 residues. The CDR3 DNA follows: TGCGCCAGCAGCTGGGCAGGGGCTTCTGGCTACACCTTC. This codes for CASSWAGASGYTF.

The V and J genes are TRBV6-4 and TRBJ2-2; 10 positions agree with TRBD1. The V gene's germline CDR1 is MRHNA and CDR2 SNTAGT. V was pared by 8 bases and J by 6 bases, with 6 bases of the junction left unmatched. The CDR3 runs to 14 residues. The CDR3 protein is CASSPGQGPGELFF. CDR3 nucleotide sequence: TGTGCCAGCTCCCCGGGACAGGGGCCCGGGGAGCTGTTTTTT.

The chain carries TRBV19 and TRBJ2-7, with D possibly TRBD1 on 6 matching bases. Trimming cost V 3 bases and J 7 bases, with 19 bases left between them. The CDR3 loop spans 15 amino acids. The germline gives CDR1 LNHDA, CDR2 SQIVND (reference sequence). CDR3 residues: CASSIRDTWRWEQYF. The CDR3 DNA sequence: TGTGCCAGTAGTATTCGGGACACTTGGAGATGGGAGCAGTACTTC. The full variable domain, rest sourced from reference TRBV19 and TRBJ2-7, is DGGITQSPKYLFRKEGQNVTLSCEQNLNHDAMYWYRQDPGQGLRLIYYSQIVNDFQKGDIAEGYSVSREKKESFPLTVTSAQKNPTAFYLCASSIRDTWRWEQYFGPGTRLTVT.

Only one count was recorded for this clone. V and J are TRBV2 and TRBJ2-3; 8 nucleotides match TRBD2. CDR1 and CDR2 (germline): SNHLY, FYNNEI. Trimming cost V 6 bases and J 7 bases; bases outside gene matches: 18. The CDR3 covers 17 residues. The CDR3 is CASRDTSGGATINTQYF. CDR3 DNA sequence: TGTGCCAGCAGAGATACTAGCGGTGGAGCCACGATCAATACGCAGTATTTT.

V is TRBV12-2 and J is TRBJ1-3; the table assigns TRBD1, which was not confirmed against the DNA. TRBV12-2 is noted as a pseudogene. This CDR3 is built from 15 residues. This CDR3 is CASRLVFRTGNTIYF. The CDR3 coding sequence is TGTGCAAGTCGCTTAGTTTTTCGGACAGGAAACACCATATATTTT.

V is TRBV6-9 and J is TRBJ1-4, with D perhaps TRBD1 (5 bases). The CDR3 is 14 amino acids. The germline V and J ends were trimmed by 8 bases and 0 bases, with 10 bases remaining between them. CDR1 and CDR2 (germline): MNHGY, SVAAGI. The CDR3 here is CASRLTATNEKLFF. In DNA, the CDR3 is TGTGCCAGCCGTTTGACAGCAACTAATGAAAAACTGTTTTTT.

The chain recombines TRBV4-1 with TRBJ1-2; D is ambiguous. Germline lookup yields CDR1 MGHRA and CDR2 YSYEKL. The CDR3 contains 12 residues. V was trimmed by 0 bases and J by 5 bases, leaving 4 bases between them. The CDR3, as DNA: TGCGCCAGCAGCCAAGATCTTTATGGCTACACCTTC. Its translation: CASSQDLYGYTF.

The sample holds one count of this clone. This chain joins TRBV7-6 and TRBJ2-3, with D unclear. The CDR3 is made up of 13 amino acids. Germline V CDR1 and CDR2: SGHVS, FNYEAQ. V gave up 8 bases and J gave up 4 bases, with 13 bases separating them. CDR3 protein: CASGPQPADTQYF. The CDR3 coding sequence is TGTGCCAGCGGCCCACAGCCGGCAGATACGCAGTATTTT.

The rearrangement links TRBV5-6 to TRBJ1-6; D not resolved. CDR3 length: 14 residues. Trimming cost V 2 bases and J 6 bases, with 9 bases left between them. Germline CDR1 reads SGHDT; CDR2 reads YYEEEE. The CDR3 DNA is TGTGCCAGCAGCTTTAAGGACGGTAATTCACCCCTCCACTTT. Its protein is CASSFKDGNSPLHF.

This chain connects TRBV4-2 to TRBJ1-5; the match to TRBD1 covers 7 bases. Germline-derived CDR1 and CDR2 are LGHNA and YNFKEQ. This CDR3 spans 15 amino acids. Trimming at V came to 5 bases and at J to 7 bases, leaving 11 bases not matched to a gene. The CDR3 loop is CASSVLQGTGQPQHF. The CDR3 DNA reads TGTGCCAGCAGCGTCTTACAGGGGACGGGGCAGCCCCAGCATTTT.

The gene calls are TRBV15 and TRBJ2-1, with 10 bases lining up with TRBD1. Looked up from germline, CDR1 is LNHNV and CDR2 is YYDKDF (reference sequence). The CDR3 sequence is 15 residues long. The trim removed 5 bases at V and 7 bases at J, leaving 8 bases unmatched. CDR3: CATSWAGTGVNEQFF. CDR3 DNA: TGTGCCACCAGCTGGGCCGGGACAGGGGTAAATGAGCAGTTCTTC. Complete variable domain (other parts from reference TRBV15 and TRBJ2-1): DAMVIQNPRYQVTQFGKPVTLSCSQTLNHNVMYWYQQKSSQAPKLLFHYYDKDFNNEADTPDNFQSRRPNTSFCFLDIRSPGLGDTAMYLCATSWAGTGVNEQFFGPGTRLTVL.

The chain links TRBV7-9 to TRBJ2-3; a possible D gene is TRBD2 (6 bases). V lost 5 bases, J lost 3 bases, and 12 bases lay in between. This CDR3 spans 14 amino acids. CDR1 is SEHNR, CDR2 FQNEAQ, per germline (reference sequence). CDR3 coding DNA: TGTGCCAGCAGCCCGGGACTCGATACAGATACGCAGTATTTT. Amino acid sequence: CASSPGLDTDTQYF. The variable domain in full, completed from reference TRBV7-9 and TRBJ2-3, reads DTGVSQNPRHKITKRGQNVTFRCDPISEHNRLYWYRQTLGQGPEFLTYFQNEAQLEKSRLLSDRFSAERPKGSFSTLEIQRTEQGDSAMYLCASSPGLDTDTQYFGPGTRLTVL.

This chain uses TRBV10-3 with TRBJ2-3; D not resolved. The CDR3 contains 14 residues. The germline CDR1 and CDR2 sequences are ENHRY and SYGVKD. Between the trimmed V and J ends, which lost 6 bases and 0 bases, there was a span of 10 bases. CDR3 nucleotides: TGTGCCATCAGCGCAGCGACTAGCACAGATACGCAGTATTTT. Protein sequence: CAISAATSTDTQYF.

As concerns this clone: A read error may account for a junction end that differs from germline. V gene TRBV5-6 combines with J gene TRBJ1-4, with D possibly matching TRBD1 (5 bases). CDR1 is SGHDT and CDR2 is YYEEEE in the germline V gene. CDR3 length: 13 amino acids. The CDR3 loop reads CTSSLGRTEKLFF. CDR3 in DNA: TGTACCAGCAGCCTGGGACGGACTGAAAAACTGTTTTTT.